Detailed here is one T cell receptor beta chain. The antigen remains unidentified. These data are taken from a study of OX40 agonist ivuxolimab in advanced cancers. On the study more broadly: Patients achieving partial responses numbered three: one hepatocellular carcinoma case and two cutaneous melanoma cases. Points from the study as a whole: Among expanded peripheral T cells, antigen specificity went undetermined. In CD8+ T cells, expanded clones were on average more numerous than in CD4+.

CDR3 size: 15 residues. From germline, CDR1 is SGDLS and CDR2 YYNGEE. With 4 bases clipped from V and 0 bases from J, the junction kept 5 bases outside the gene matches. Patients with a history of autoimmune disease or on systemic immunosuppression were excluded. Sequenced by immunoSEQ multiplex PCR; TCRdb stores in-frame clones only, minus some. Of about 45,000 clones listed, about 86% are singletons. This sequence was found in an adult with an advanced solid tumor such as melanoma, head and neck, liver or kidney cancer. This specimen was CD4+ or CD8+ T cells sorted from blood, taken in a trial of the OX40 agonist ivuxolimab. The chain combines TRBV9 with TRBJ2-3, with 7 nucleotides matching TRBD2. The CDR3 bases are TGTGCCAGCAGCACCAGTAGCGGGAGCACAGATACGCAGTATTTT. Translation: CASSTSSGSTDTQYF. Supplemented by reference TRBV9 and TRBJ2-3, the full variable domain reads DSGVTQTPKHLITATGQRVTLRCSPRSGDLSVYWYQQSLDQGLQFLIQYYNGEERAKGNILERFSAQQFPDLHSELNLSSLELGDSALYFCASSTSSGSTDTQYFGPGTRLTVL.